This T cell receptor (beta chain) originates from a study of CD8 T cells in Susac syndrome. The authors carried out high-throughput sequencing of TCR beta. They applied it to CD8+ and CD4+ T cells obtained from blood. The controls were healthy donors who were matched for age and sex. The TEMRA cells underwent FACS enrichment, while the CD8+ and CD4+ T cells underwent negative isolation. Reverse transcription used roughly 0.5 to 1 ug RNA and random hexamers. Amplification of TCR beta CDR3 by immunoSEQ multiplex PCR spanned 54 Vbeta and 13 Jbeta. TCRdb itself ran the immunoSEQ multiplex PCR reads through MiXCR, one entry per CDR3 protein. Altogether approximately 150,000 distinct CDR3 sequences are present, roughly 94% being singletons, with the ten largest covering roughly 0.083%. Germline loops: CDR1 DFQATT, CDR2 SNEGSKA (reference sequence). The J segment lost 5 bases and the V segment lost 5 bases, leaving 7 bases of the junction unmatched. The CDR3 is 15 amino acids.

The J gene is TRBJ2-5, the V gene TRBV20-1; 14 nucleotides align to TRBD2. What was sequenced was CD4+ T cells from PBMCs. The clonotype comes from a human donor in good health. This CDR3 reads CSAYGLAGGGETQYF. The DNA for the CDR3 is TGCAGTGCTTACGGACTAGCGGGAGGTGGTGAGACCCAGTACTTC.